This T cell receptor (beta chain) came from a study of T cell responses to AZD1222 COVID-19 vaccine. A remark on this clone: The antigen is undetermined.

Sequenced by immunoSEQ multiplex PCR; TCRdb stores in-frame clones only, minus some. Of about 190,000 clones detected, 85% to 95% appear once; the ten largest clones hold 1% to 1.5%. Whole-study findings and limits: As reported, nearly half of all spike-specific TCRs target variant regions that are unmutated.

With 4 bases clipped from V and 1 base from J, the junction kept 4 bases outside the gene matches. The CDR3 loop spans 15 amino acids. CDR1 is SGHNT, CDR2 YYREEE, per germline (reference sequence). This receptor was identified in an adult in good health. The sample consisted of peripheral blood, taken on day 0 of AZD1222 vaccination. The chain recombines TRBV5-4 with TRBJ2-2; 7 bases are shared with TRBD1. This CDR3 is CASSGGQRNTGELFF. CDR3 DNA sequence: TGTGCCAGCAGCGGGGGACAGAGGAACACCGGGGAGCTGTTTTTT.